These T cell receptor beta chains were read from a single sample in a study of T cells in Graves' hyperthyroidism and ophthalmopathy. Using its own MiXCR run on the multiplex PCR reads, TCRdb lists one record per CDR3 protein. The sample lists approximately 720,000 distinct CDR3 sequences; approximately 18% were seen once. The sample was blood. The source is a woman between 45 and 65 years old with Graves' hyperthyroidism that later progressed to Graves' ophthalmopathy. Both conserved end residues are part of each CDR3. The D gene is left open where the match is weak. A row's size may be missing; if present it is once, few, many or a size class.

>TRBD2|many|TRBV7-3|TRBJ2-3
CASSLSGLASDTQYF
TGTGCCAGCAGCTTATCAGGACTAGCGTCAGATACGCAGTATTTT
>TRBD1|few|TRBV4-1|TRBJ1-3
CASSPIFWRDSSGNTIYF
TGCGCCAGCAGCCCTATTTTCTGGAGGGACAGCTCTGGAAACACCATATATTTT
>-|few|TRBV20-1|TRBJ1-4
CSAIRDTGGKLFF
TGCAGTGCTATTAGGGACACGGGGGGAAAACTGTTTTTT
>TRBD1|many|TRBV2|TRBJ1-2
CASRWTGGNYGYTF
TGTGCCAGCAGGTGGACAGGGGGAAACTATGGCTACACCTTC
>-|-|TRBV4-1|TRBJ2-3
CASSPHRDIEYTQYF
TGCGCCAGCAGCCCTCACAGGGATATCGAATATACGCAGTATTTT
>-|many|TRBV12-3/TRBV12-4|TRBJ1-1
CASSLPPEAFF
TGTGCCAGCAGTTTACCGCCCGAAGCTTTCTTT
>-|many|TRBV6-2/TRBV6-3|TRBJ2-3
CASSYSGSPWEDTQYF
TGTGCCAGCAGTTACTCGGGATCCCCCTGGGAAGATACGCAGTATTTT
>-|many|TRBV5-1|TRBJ2-1
CASSLDSSDSYNEQFF
TGCGCCAGCAGCCTGGACAGCTCGGACTCCTACAATGAGCAGTTCTTC
>-|-|TRBV7-9|TRBJ2-1
CASSFPNHGPHFNEQFF
TGTGCCAGCAGCTTCCCAAATCACGGCCCGCACTTCAATGAGCAGTTCTTC
>-|many|TRBV5-1|TRBJ1-1
CASNGAMNTEAFF
TGCGCCAGCAACGGTGCAATGAACACTGAAGCTTTCTTT
>TRBD1|many|TRBV18|TRBJ1-1
CASSSGGSNTEAFF
TGTGCCAGCTCATCAGGGGGGTCAAACACTGAAGCTTTCTTT
>-|many|TRBV9|TRBJ1-2
CASSVASGQGSYGYTF
TGTGCCAGCAGCGTAGCTTCTGGGCAGGGCTCGTATGGCTACACCTTC
>TRBD2|many|TRBV24-1|TRBJ2-2
CATSDPPGLVNTGELFF
TGTGCCACCAGTGACCCGCCGGGACTAGTGAACACCGGGGAGCTGTTTTTT
>TRBD1|many|TRBV7-6|TRBJ1-4
CASSRGGQGNEKLFF
TGTGCCAGCAGCCGGGGGGGACAGGGGAATGAAAAACTGTTTTTT
>-|-|TRBV6-5|TRBJ1-2
CASSYYKDLSYGYTF
TGTGCCAGCAGTTACTATAAGGACCTTTCTTATGGCTACACCTTC
>-|many|TRBV3-1|TRBJ1-6
CASSPVGGSPLHF
TGTGCCAGCAGCCCCGTCGGGGGCTCACCCCTCCACTTT
>-|few|TRBV14|TRBJ1-2
CASSQAPLHGYTF
TGTGCCAGCAGCCAAGCGCCCTTGCATGGCTACACCTTC
>-|many|TRBV6-5|TRBJ1-1
CASSYGLWNTEAFF
TGTGCCAGCAGTTACGGACTGTGGAACACTGAAGCTTTCTTT
>TRBD2|-|TRBV4-1|TRBJ2-2
CASSQLWASGGADVLWTGELFF
TGCGCCAGCAGCCAACTTTGGGCTAGCGGGGGGGCGGACGTCTTATGGACCGGGGAGCTGTTTTTT
>-|-|TRBV14|TRBJ2-3
CASSQQSYTDTQYF
TGTGCCAGCAGCCAACAGTCTTACACAGATACGCAGTATTTT
>-|many|TRBV11-2|TRBJ2-2
CASSVTGARTGELFF
TGTGCCAGCAGCGTAACGGGGGCGCGGACCGGGGAGCTGTTTTTT
>-|-|TRBV16|TRBJ1-3
CASSQSGTDSGNTIYF
TGTGCCAGCAGCCAATCAGGTACAGACTCTGGAAACACCATATATTTT
>-|-|TRBV5-6|TRBJ2-2
CASSARGTGAGTGELFF
TGTGCCAGCAGCGCCCGGGGCACGGGGGCCGGCACCGGGGAGCTGTTTTTT
>TRBD2|many|TRBV12-3/TRBV12-4|TRBJ2-1
CASRGGAYNEQFF
TGTGCCAGCCGGGGGGGAGCCTACAATGAGCAGTTCTTC
>-|many|TRBV12-3/TRBV12-4|TRBJ1-1
CASRIQTGSEAFF
TGTGCCAGCAGGATCCAGACCGGGTCTGAAGCTTTCTTT
>-|many|TRBV3-1|TRBJ1-1
CASSHLDSRGTEAFF
TGTGCCAGCAGCCACCTCGACAGTCGGGGCACTGAAGCTTTCTTT
>-|few|TRBV29-1|TRBJ1-1
CSVNQGITEAFF
TGCAGCGTTAATCAGGGGATCACTGAAGCTTTCTTT
>-|-|TRBV29-1|TRBJ2-7
CSVVLWSYEQYF
TGCAGCGTTGTTTTGTGGTCCTACGAGCAGTACTTC
>-|-|TRBV6-5|TRBJ2-3
CASSYGGASSTDTQYF
TGTGCCAGCAGTTACGGGGGGGCCTCTAGCACAGATACGCAGTATTTT
>TRBD1|many|TRBV12-3/TRBV12-4|TRBJ1-4
CASSLGQGGDEKLFF
TGTGCCAGCAGTTTGGGACAGGGAGGCGATGAAAAACTGTTTTTT
>TRBD1|many|TRBV7-8|TRBJ1-5
CASSTGQERNQPQHF
TGTGCCAGCAGTACGGGACAGGAGCGCAATCAGCCCCAGCATTTT
>-|-|TRBV9|TRBJ2-3
CASSGNRYGTDTQYF
TGTGCCAGCAGCGGAAACAGGTACGGCACAGATACGCAGTATTTT
>TRBD2|-|TRBV5-4|TRBJ2-3
CASSLDGGGSTDTQYF
TGTGCCAGCAGCTTGGATGGCGGGGGGTCCACAGATACGCAGTATTTT
>-|few|TRBV20-1|TRBJ2-5
CSARGVAETQYF
TGCAGTGCTAGAGGGGTGGCGGAGACCCAGTACTTC
>-|many|TRBV9|TRBJ2-2
CASSIRDPRDTGELFF
TGTGCCAGCAGCATACGGGACCCTCGGGACACCGGGGAGCTGTTTTTT
>-|many|TRBV30|TRBJ1-4
CAWSADTSNEKLFF
TGTGCCTGGAGTGCCGACACATCCAATGAAAAACTGTTTTTT
>-|-|TRBV20-1|TRBJ2-3
CSARTRQPSTDTQYF
TGCAGTGCTAGAACCAGACAGCCTAGCACAGATACGCAGTATTTT
>TRBD2|many|TRBV28|TRBJ2-3
CASAAGVVGPDTQYF
TGTGCCAGCGCTGCGGGGGTTGTGGGTCCAGATACGCAGTATTTT
>TRBD2|few|TRBV6-6|TRBJ2-5
CASSYRGGTQYF
TGTGCCAGCAGTTACCGGGGGGGGACCCAGTACTTC
>-|few|TRBV29-1|TRBJ1-5
CSIGTAGNQPQHF
TGCAGCATCGGGACGGCCGGCAATCAGCCCCAGCATTTT
>-|many|TRBV3-1|TRBJ2-1
CASSQGPGNYNEQFF
TGTGCCAGCAGCCAAGGGCCAGGGAATTACAATGAGCAGTTCTTC
>-|many|TRBV3-1|TRBJ1-2
CASSQDWRASGGYTF
TGTGCCAGCAGCCAAGATTGGAGGGCCTCCGGGGGCTACACCTTC
>-|many|TRBV3-1|TRBJ2-5
CASSRYGTRQETQYF
TGTGCCAGCAGCCGGTACGGGACAAGACAAGAGACCCAGTACTTC
>-|-|TRBV30|TRBJ1-1
CAWSPSSIGEAFF
TGTGCCTGGAGTCCTTCCTCCATTGGAGAAGCTTTCTTT
>-|many|TRBV5-1|TRBJ2-1
CASSPTDVSYNEQFF
TGCGCCAGCAGCCCCACGGACGTTTCCTACAATGAGCAGTTCTTC
>-|few|TRBV19|TRBJ2-5
CASSISGGGNVETQYF
TGTGCCAGTAGTATTTCGGGAGGGGGCAACGTGGAGACCCAGTACTTC
>-|-|TRBV7-9|TRBJ1-4
CASSFREKHNEKLFF
TGTGCCAGCAGCTTTAGGGAGAAACATAATGAAAAACTGTTTTTT
>-|many|TRBV12-3/TRBV12-4|TRBJ1-1
CASRDEYRNTEAFF
TGTGCCAGCAGAGACGAGTACCGGAACACTGAAGCTTTCTTT
>-|many|TRBV5-1|TRBJ1-1
CASSLGLGSSEAFF
TGCGCCAGCAGCTTGGGGTTGGGTTCGTCTGAAGCTTTCTTT
>-|many|TRBV6-5|TRBJ2-3
CASSYRLTGTYTDTQYF
TGTGCCAGCAGTTACCGCCTCACAGGAACTTACACAGATACGCAGTATTTT